This T cell receptor beta chain was captured by sequencing in a study of human T cells and chemical hapten exposure. About the study: Small discrepancies in pooled library volume mainly accounted for the varying TCR yields per sample.

Total RNA was extracted from unfractionated whole blood. Individual cDNA molecules in this library carried unique molecular identifiers. In the original processing: The number of TCRs in each sample had a median of around 96,000 and spanned roughly 23,224 to 750,000. TCRdb independently ran MiXCR on the 5' RACE reads; one entry per CDR3 protein. TCRdb, not the original authors, processed these V and J calls. The sample yields roughly 120,000 distinct CDR3 sequences, approximately 20% seen once. Study results and limitations: Sensitization with DPC brought no change to TCRs above 1 in 1000 in frequency.

V was trimmed by 3 bases and J by 0 bases, leaving 17 bases between them. The CDR3 has 18 amino acids. Germline values: CDR1 SGHTA, CDR2 FQGNSA. Comments on this clonotype: The antigen remains undetermined.

This clonotype originated in a human donor in good health. The chain joins TRBV7-2 to TRBJ2-2; D unclear. The CDR3, as DNA: TGTGCCAGCAGCTTCCGAACTTACAGTGTCGCGAACACCGGGGAGCTGTTTTTT. Encoded protein: CASSFRTYSVANTGELFF.